This T cell receptor beta chain was captured by sequencing in a study of T cells in Graves' hyperthyroidism and ophthalmopathy. This clonotype has more than one count but fewer than ten. TCR beta CDR3 sequences were amplified from RNA transcripts. A set of HTBI primers served as the primers for a first-round RT-PCR of the TCR CDR3. TCRdb redid the calling of the multiplex PCR reads with MiXCR, one entry per CDR3 protein. The sample lists about 500,000 distinct CDR3 sequences, more than 15% seen once, with about 29% in the top ten. Germline CDR1 MGHRA, CDR2 YSYEKL. There are 15 residues in the CDR3. Trimming cost V 0 bases and J 5 bases, with 11 bases left between them.

The specimen was blood. The V gene is TRBV4-1, the J gene TRBJ2-1; no definite D call. This TCR was recovered from a woman aged 25 to 39 with Graves' ophthalmopathy. This chain's CDR3 is CASSQEFSFNNEQFF. As DNA, the CDR3 is TGCGCCAGCAGCCAAGAATTTAGTTTTAACAATGAGCAGTTCTTC.